This TCR beta chain was sequenced for a study of cytomegalovirus exposure and HLA in healthy donors. The germline V gene has CDR1 LGHNA and CDR2 YNFKEQ. CDR3 length equals 15 residues. V was cut by 5 bases and J by 0 bases, with 12 bases left in between. 60 Vbeta and 13 Jbeta primers were used in PCR. Generated by immunoSEQ multiplex PCR, the TCRdb table keeps only in-frame clones and is missing some. The sample shows 100,000 to 120,000 clones, roughly three quarters of them seen only once. The genes are TRBV4-2 and TRBJ2-3; weak D call: TRBD2 (5 bases). This receptor was taken from a man in his thirties or forties in good health and CMV-seropositive. The sequencing input was PBMCs. Here the CDR3 reads CASSELVSSTDTQYF. The DNA for the CDR3 is TGTGCCAGCAGCGAACTAGTTTCTAGCACAGATACGCAGTATTTT.